Below, 11 T cell receptor beta chains from the same sample are listed, as sequenced in a study of T-cell memory formation after mild COVID-19. From the 5' RACE reads, TCRdb called clonotypes with MiXCR, one entry per CDR3 protein. Among approximately 210,000 distinct CDR3 sequences listed, about 10% were seen once. Sequenced material: PBMCs or a T cell subset sorted from them (not recorded which). The source is a man younger than 30 who had mild COVID-19 (a few samples of this study predate the infection). Cell type and time point are not known.

This clonotype occurred many times. The chain is built from TRBV19 and TRBJ2-5; 7 bases align to TRBD1. Germline CDR1 reads LNHDA; CDR2 reads SQIVND (reference sequence). The V gene end was trimmed by 5 bases and the J gene end by 3 bases; junction bases not matched to a gene: 6. The CDR3 runs to 14 residues. The DNA of the CDR3 is TGTGCCAGTAGTGATCCCGGGACAGAAGAGACCCAGTACTTC. It specifies CASSDPGTEETQYF.

This clonotype was observed many times. The V call is TRBV18, the J call TRBJ2-7; D may be TRBD1 (5 bases). Per the germline V gene, CDR1 is KGHSH and CDR2 is LQKENI. The CDR3 sequence is 13 residues long. V was shortened by 3 bases and J by 5 bases, with 11 bases between the two germline ends. The CDR3 loop reads CASSPPSDNEQYF. CDR3 coding DNA: TGTGCCAGCTCACCTCCATCGGACAACGAGCAGTACTTC.

This clonotype was counted between two and nine times. The chain couples TRBV20-1 to TRBJ2-3, with D possibly matching TRBD1 (6 bases). The CDR3 consists of 13 residues. The V end was cut by 5 bases, the J end by 3 bases, with 12 bases between. Germline V lookup: CDR1 DFQATT, CDR2 SNEGSKA (reference sequence). This CDR3 is CSAPTQGTDTQYF. CDR3 in DNA: TGCAGTGCTCCAACTCAGGGGACAGATACGCAGTATTTT.

This chain links TRBV6-5 with TRBJ2-2; possibly TRBD2 for D (5 bases). Trimming left V 2 bases short and J 4 bases short, with 8 bases between. CDR1 is MNHEY and CDR2 is SVGAGI in the germline V gene. The CDR3 sequence is 14 residues long. The CDR3 bases are TGTGCCAGCAGTTACCCCGGGATCACCGGGGAGCTGTTTTTT. Translating gives CASSYPGITGELFF.

The CDR3 sequence: CASSQGDRVASEQYV. CDR3 nucleotide sequence: TGTGCCAGCAGCCAGGGGGACAGGGTAGCTTCCGAGCAGTACGTC. The chain joins TRBV3-1 to TRBJ2-7, with 9 bases lining up with TRBD1. The CDR3 loop spans 15 amino acids. Germline V lookup: CDR1 LGHDT, CDR2 YNNKEL (reference sequence). Trimming cost V 3 bases and J 6 bases; bases outside gene matches: 9.

This sequence joins TRBV7-2 and TRBJ2-3; a possible D gene is TRBD1 (6 bases). V lost 1 base to trimming and J lost 6 bases, with 14 bases between them. CDR1 SGHTA and CDR2 FQGNSA come from the germline V gene. This CDR3 is 15 amino acids long. CDR3 loop: CASSLVGAQWDTQYF. CDR3 nucleotide sequence: TGTGCCAGCAGCTTAGTGGGGGCCCAGTGGGATACGCAGTATTTT.

The CDR3 region is CATSPRDREFAQYF. DNA for the CDR3: TGTGCCACCAGCCCCCGGGACAGGGAGTTTGCGCAGTATTTT. V usage is TRBV15 and J usage is TRBJ2-3, with TRBD1 identical over 9 bases. From germline, CDR1 is LNHNV and CDR2 YYDKDF (reference sequence). V gave up 5 bases and J gave up 10 bases; unmatched junction bases: 10. The CDR3 is made up of 14 amino acids.

The chain carries TRBV29-1 and TRBJ1-5; D ambiguous. In germline, CDR1 is SQVTM, CDR2 ANQGSEA. The CDR3 consists of 12 residues. The germline V and J ends were trimmed by 4 bases and 5 bases, with 9 bases remaining between them. CDR3: CSVGGGDQPQHF. The CDR3 bases are TGCAGCGTTGGAGGTGGGGATCAGCCCCAGCATTTT.

In its sample, this clonotype was seen a few times. V gene TRBV23-1 combines with J gene TRBJ2-1; 11 bases fit TRBD1. TRBV23-1 belongs to the ORF category, with a function that is uncertain. This CDR3 comprises 16 residues. V was pared by 1 base and J by 3 bases, with 2 bases of the junction left unmatched. CDR3: CASSQLGQGGYNEQFF. The CDR3, as DNA: TGCGCCAGCAGTCAATTGGGACAGGGGGGCTACAATGAGCAGTTCTTC.

The CDR3, as DNA: TGCAGTGCCGGAGGGGGGAGGGCAGATACGCAGTATTTT. Its translation is CSAGGGRADTQYF. The chain has TRBV20-1 and TRBJ2-3; D is perhaps TRBD2 (7 bases). Trimming stripped 6 bases from V and 4 bases from J, with 14 bases between. The germline V gene encodes CDR1 DFQATT and CDR2 SNEGSKA (reference sequence). The CDR3 is 13 amino acids.

This clonotype was recorded many times. The rearrangement joins TRBV5-6 to TRBJ1-6; TRBD1 matches at 8 bases. Germline V gives CDR1 SGHDT, CDR2 YYEEEE. The CDR3 contains 15 residues. V shed 4 bases, J shed 10 bases, and the junction held 10 bases outside the gene matches. This CDR3 is CASSRYGTGESPLHF. CDR3 nucleotide sequence: TGTGCCAGCAGCCGGTACGGGACAGGCGAATCACCCCTCCACTTT.